This passage covers 3 T cell receptor beta chains from one sample sequenced in a study of blood T cell repertoires in COVID-19. Assay used: immunoSEQ multiplex PCR; TCRdb lists only in-frame clones, some missing. Of some 520,000 clones detected, 89% appear once; the ten largest clones hold roughly 0.9%. The sequenced sample consisted of peripheral blood. Receptor source: a man younger than 35 with COVID-19, enrolled during active disease.

The chain is built from TRBV29-1 and TRBJ2-7; no clear D gene. V was pared by 6 bases and J by 2 bases, with 8 bases between. The CDR3 has 11 residues. Germline loops: CDR1 SQVTM, CDR2 ANQGSEA. The CDR3 reads CSVATAYEQYF. CDR3 in DNA: TGCAGCGTAGCGACGGCCTACGAGCAGTACTTC.

The chain employs TRBV25-1 and TRBJ1-5, with D possibly TRBD1 on 5 matching bases. CDR3 length equals 13 residues. Germline lookup yields CDR1 MGHDK and CDR2 SYGVNS. V was pared by 9 bases and J by 7 bases, with 16 bases between. CDR3 sequence (DNA): TGTGCCAGTTTTTCTCAGGGTAACCAGCCCCAGCATTTT. It specifies CASFSQGNQPQHF.

CDR3 region: CASSDSHLSTEAFF. The CDR3 nucleotides are TGTGCCAGCAGTGACTCCCACCTAAGCACTGAAGCTTTCTTT. This chain connects TRBV6-4 to TRBJ1-1, with D hard to call. The CDR3 loop spans 14 amino acids. The germline gives CDR1 MRHNA, CDR2 SNTAGT. Trimming took off 0 bases at V and 4 bases at J, with 9 bases between the two ends.